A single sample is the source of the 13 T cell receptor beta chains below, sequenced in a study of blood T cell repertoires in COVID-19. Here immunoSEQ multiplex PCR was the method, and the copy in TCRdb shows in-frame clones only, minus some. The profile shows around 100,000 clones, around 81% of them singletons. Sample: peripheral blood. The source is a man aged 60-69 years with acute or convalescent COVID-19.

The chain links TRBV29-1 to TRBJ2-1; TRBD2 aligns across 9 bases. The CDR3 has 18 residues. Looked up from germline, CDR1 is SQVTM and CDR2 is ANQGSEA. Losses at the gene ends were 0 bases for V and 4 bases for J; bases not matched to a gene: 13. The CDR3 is CSVEDPTLAGTLYNEQFF. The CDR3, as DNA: TGCAGCGTTGAAGATCCCACGCTAGCGGGAACCCTTTACAATGAGCAGTTCTTC.

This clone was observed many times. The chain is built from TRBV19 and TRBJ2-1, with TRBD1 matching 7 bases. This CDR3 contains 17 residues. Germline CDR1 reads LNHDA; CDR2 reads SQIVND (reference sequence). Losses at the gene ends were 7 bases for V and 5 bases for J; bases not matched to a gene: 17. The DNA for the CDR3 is TGTGCCAGTACCCCCTACCCCGGGACAGCTTCTAACAATGAGCAGTTCTTC. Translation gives CASTPYPGTASNNEQFF.

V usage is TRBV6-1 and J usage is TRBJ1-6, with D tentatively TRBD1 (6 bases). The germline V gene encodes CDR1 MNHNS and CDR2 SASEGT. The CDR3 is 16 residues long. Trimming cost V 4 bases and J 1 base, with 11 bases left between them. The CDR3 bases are TGTGCCAGCAGTGGAAGAAGGGGGTCCTATAATTCACCCCTCCACTTT. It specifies CASSGRRGSYNSPLHF.

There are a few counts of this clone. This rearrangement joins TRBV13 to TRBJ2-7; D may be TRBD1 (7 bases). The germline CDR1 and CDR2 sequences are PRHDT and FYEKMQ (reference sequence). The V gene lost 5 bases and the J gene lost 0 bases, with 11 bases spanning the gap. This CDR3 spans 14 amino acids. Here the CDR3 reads CASSPRDSSYEQYF. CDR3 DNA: TGTGCCAGCAGCCCGCGGGACAGCTCCTACGAGCAGTACTTC.

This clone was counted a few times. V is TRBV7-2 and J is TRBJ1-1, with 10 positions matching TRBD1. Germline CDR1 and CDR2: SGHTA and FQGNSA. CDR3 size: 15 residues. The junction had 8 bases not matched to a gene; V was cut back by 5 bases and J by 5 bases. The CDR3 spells CASSPPGQGRTEAFF. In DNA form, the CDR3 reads TGTGCCAGCAGCCCTCCGGGACAGGGGAGGACTGAAGCTTTCTTT.

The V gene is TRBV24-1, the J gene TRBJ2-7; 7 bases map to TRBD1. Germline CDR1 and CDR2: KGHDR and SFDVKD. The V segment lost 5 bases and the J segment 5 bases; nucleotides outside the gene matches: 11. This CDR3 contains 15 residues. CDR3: CATSASVGQEDEQYF. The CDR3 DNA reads TGTGCCACCAGTGCTTCGGTCGGACAGGAAGACGAGCAGTACTTC.

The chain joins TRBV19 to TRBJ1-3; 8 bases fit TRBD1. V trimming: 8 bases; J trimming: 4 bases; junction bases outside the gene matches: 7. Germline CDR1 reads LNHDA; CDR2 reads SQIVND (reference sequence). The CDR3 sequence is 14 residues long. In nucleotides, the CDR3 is TGTGCCAGTTCCGGACAGGGTGCAGGAAACACCATATATTTT. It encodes CASSGQGAGNTIYF.

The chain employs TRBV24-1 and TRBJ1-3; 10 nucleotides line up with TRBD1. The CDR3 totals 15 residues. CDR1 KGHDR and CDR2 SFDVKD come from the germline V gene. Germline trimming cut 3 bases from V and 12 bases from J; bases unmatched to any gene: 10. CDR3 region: CATSDEPGQGNGIYF. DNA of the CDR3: TGTGCCACCAGTGATGAACCGGGACAGGGGAACGGCATATATTTT.

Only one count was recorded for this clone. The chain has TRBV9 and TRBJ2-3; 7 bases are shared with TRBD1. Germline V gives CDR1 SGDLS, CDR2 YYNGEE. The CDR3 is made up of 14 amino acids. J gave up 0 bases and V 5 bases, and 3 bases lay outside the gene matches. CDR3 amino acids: CASSGQDSTDTQYF. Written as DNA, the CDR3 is TGTGCCAGCAGTGGACAGGATAGCACAGATACGCAGTATTTT.

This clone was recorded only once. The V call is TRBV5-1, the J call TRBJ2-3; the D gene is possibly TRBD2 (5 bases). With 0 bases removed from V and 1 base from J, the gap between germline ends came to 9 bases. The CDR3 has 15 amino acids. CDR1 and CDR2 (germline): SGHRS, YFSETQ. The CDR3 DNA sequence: TGCGCCAGCAGCTTGGGGGGAGAGGGCACAGATACGCAGTATTTT. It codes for CASSLGGEGTDTQYF.

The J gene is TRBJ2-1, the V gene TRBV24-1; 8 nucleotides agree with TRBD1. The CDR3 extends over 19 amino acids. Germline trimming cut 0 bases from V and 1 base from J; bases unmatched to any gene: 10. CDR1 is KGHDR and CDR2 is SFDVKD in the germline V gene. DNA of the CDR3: TGTGCCACCAGTGATTTGCGTACAGGGGGTATTGGGTCCTACAATGAGCAGTTCTTC. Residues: CATSDLRTGGIGSYNEQFF.

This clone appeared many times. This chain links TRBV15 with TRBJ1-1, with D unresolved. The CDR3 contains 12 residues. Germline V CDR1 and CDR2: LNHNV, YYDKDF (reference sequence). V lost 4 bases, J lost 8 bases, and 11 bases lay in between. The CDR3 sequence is CATSTKGLEAFF. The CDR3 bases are TGTGCCACCAGCACAAAAGGACTCGAAGCTTTCTTT. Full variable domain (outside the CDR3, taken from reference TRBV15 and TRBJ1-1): DAMVIQNPRYQVTQFGKPVTLSCSQTLNHNVMYWYQQKSSQAPKLLFHYYDKDFNNEADTPDNFQSRRPNTSFCFLDIRSPGLGDTAMYLCATSTKGLEAFFGQGTRLTVV.

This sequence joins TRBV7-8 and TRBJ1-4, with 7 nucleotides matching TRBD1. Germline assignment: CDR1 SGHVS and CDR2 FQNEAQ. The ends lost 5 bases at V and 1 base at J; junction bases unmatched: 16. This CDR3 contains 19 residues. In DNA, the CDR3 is TGTGCCAGCAGCCCAGAAGAGGGGGCTCTCTACGAAACTAATGAAAAACTGTTTTTT. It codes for CASSPEEGALYETNEKLFF.